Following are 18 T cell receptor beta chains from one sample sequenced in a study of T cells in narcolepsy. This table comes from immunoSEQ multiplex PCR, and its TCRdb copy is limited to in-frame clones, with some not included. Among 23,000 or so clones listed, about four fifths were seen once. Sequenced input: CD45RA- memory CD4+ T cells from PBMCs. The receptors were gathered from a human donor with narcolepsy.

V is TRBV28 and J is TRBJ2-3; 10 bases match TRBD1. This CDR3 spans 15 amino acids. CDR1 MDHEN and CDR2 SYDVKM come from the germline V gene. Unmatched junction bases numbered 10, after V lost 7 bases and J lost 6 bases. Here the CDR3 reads CASNGDRGVGDTQYF. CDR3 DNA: TGTGCCAGCAACGGGGACAGGGGAGTGGGGGATACGCAGTATTTT.

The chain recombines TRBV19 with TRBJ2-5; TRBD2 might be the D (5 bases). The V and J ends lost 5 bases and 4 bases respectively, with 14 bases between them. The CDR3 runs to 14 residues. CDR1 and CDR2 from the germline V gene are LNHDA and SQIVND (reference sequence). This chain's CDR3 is CASSSSGSPETQYF. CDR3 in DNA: TGTGCCAGTAGTTCCAGCGGTAGCCCAGAGACCCAGTACTTC. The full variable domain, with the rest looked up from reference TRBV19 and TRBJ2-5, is DGGITQSPKYLFRKEGQNVTLSCEQNLNHDAMYWYRQDPGQGLRLIYYSQIVNDFQKGDIAEGYSVSREKKESFPLTVTSAQKNPTAFYLCASSSSGSPETQYFGPGTRLLVL.

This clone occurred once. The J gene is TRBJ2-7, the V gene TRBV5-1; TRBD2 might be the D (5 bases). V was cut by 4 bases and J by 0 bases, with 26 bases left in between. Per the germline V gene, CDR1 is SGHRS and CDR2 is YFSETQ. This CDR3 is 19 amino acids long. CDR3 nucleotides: TGCGCCAGCAGCCCGGGGTCGGGGTCGAGGCGGAAGAGCTCCTACGAGCAGTACTTC. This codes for CASSPGSGSRRKSSYEQYF.

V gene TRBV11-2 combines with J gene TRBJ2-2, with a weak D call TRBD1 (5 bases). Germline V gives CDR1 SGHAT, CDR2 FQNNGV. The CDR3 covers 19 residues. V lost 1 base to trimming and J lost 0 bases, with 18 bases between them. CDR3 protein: CASSLAFQTAFSNTGELFF. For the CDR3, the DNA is TGTGCCAGCAGCTTAGCGTTCCAGACAGCCTTTTCGAACACCGGGGAGCTGTTTTTT.

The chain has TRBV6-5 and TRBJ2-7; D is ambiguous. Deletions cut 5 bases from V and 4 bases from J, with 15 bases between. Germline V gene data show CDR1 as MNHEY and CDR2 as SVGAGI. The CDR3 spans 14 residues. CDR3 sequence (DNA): TGTGCCAGCAGTGAATCCTCTGGTTGGTACGAGCAGTACTTC. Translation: CASSESSGWYEQYF.

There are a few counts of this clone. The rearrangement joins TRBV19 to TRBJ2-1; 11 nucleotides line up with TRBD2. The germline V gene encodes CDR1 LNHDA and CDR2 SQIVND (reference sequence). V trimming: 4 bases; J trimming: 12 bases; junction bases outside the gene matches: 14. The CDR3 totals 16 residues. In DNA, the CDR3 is TGTGCCAGTAGTACTTACGGGACTAGCGGAACACGCGGGCAGTTCTTC. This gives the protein CASSTYGTSGTRGQFF.

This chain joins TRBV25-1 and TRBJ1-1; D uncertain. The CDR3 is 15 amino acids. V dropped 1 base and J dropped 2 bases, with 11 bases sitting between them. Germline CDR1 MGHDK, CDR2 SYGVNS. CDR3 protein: CASSEFGSPNTEAFF. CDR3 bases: TGTGCCAGCAGTGAATTTGGGTCCCCCAACACTGAAGCTTTCTTT.

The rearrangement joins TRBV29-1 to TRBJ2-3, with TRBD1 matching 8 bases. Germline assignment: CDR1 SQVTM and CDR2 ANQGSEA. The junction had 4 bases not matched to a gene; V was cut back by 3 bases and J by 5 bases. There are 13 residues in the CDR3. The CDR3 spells CSVDTRGRDTQYF. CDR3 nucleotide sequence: TGCAGCGTTGACACCAGGGGGCGAGATACGCAGTATTTT.

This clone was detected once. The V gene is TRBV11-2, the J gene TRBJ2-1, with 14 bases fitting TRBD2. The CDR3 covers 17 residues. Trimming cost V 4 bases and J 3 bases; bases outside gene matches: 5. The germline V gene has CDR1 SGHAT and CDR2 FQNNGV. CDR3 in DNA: TGTGCCAGCAGCTCAAGACTAGCGGGAGGGAACTACAATGAGCAGTTCTTC. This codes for CASSSRLAGGNYNEQFF.

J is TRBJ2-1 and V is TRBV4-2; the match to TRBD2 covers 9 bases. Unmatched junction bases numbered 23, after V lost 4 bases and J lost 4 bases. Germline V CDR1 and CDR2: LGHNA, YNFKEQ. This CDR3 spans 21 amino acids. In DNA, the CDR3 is TGTGCCAGCAGCCGACCCGTAATAGCGGGAGCCGGTACCTCGAATTACAATGAGCAGTTCTTC. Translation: CASSRPVIAGAGTSNYNEQFF.

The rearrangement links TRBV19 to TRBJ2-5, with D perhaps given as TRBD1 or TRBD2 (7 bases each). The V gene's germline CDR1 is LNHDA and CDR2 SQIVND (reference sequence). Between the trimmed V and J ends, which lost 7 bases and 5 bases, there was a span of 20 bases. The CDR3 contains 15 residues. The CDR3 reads CASKGAGADWETQYF. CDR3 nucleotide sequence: TGTGCCAGTAAGGGGGCGGGAGCCGACTGGGAGACCCAGTACTTC.

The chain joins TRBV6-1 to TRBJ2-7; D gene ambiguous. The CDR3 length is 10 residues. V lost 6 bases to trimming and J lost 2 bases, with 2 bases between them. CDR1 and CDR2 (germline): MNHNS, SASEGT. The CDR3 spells CASRTYEQYF. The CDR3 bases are TGTGCCAGCAGGACCTACGAGCAGTACTTC.

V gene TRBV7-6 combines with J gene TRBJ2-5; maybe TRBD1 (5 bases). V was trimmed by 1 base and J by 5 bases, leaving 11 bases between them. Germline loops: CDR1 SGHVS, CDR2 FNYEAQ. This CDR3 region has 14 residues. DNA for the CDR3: TGTGCCAGCAGCTTAGGGTGGGGCGGCGAGACCCAGTACTTC. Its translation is CASSLGWGGETQYF.

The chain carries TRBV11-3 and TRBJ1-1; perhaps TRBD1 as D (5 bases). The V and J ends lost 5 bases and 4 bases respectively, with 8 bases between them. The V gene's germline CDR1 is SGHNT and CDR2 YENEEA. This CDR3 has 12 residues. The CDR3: CASSRRGTEAFF. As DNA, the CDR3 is TGTGCCAGCAGCCGGAGGGGCACTGAAGCTTTCTTT. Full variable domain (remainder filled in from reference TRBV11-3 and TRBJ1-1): EAGVVQSPRYKIIEKKQPVAFWCNPISGHNTLYWYLQNLGQGPELLIRYENEEAVDDSQLPKDRFSAERLKGVDSTLKIQPAELGDSAVYLCASSRRGTEAFFGQGTRLTVV.

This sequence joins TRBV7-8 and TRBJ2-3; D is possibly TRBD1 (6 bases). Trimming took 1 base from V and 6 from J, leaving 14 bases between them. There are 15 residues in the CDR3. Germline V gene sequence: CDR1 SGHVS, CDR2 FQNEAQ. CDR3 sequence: CASSLGQQGFDTQYF. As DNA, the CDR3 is TGTGCCAGCAGCTTAGGTCAACAGGGCTTCGATACGCAGTATTTT.

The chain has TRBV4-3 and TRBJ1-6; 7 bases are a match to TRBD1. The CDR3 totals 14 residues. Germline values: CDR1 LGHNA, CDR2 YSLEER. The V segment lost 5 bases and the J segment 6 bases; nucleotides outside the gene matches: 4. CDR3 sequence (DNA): TGCGCCAGCAGCGTCCACAGGGGTAATTCACCCCTCCACTTT. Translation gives CASSVHRGNSPLHF.

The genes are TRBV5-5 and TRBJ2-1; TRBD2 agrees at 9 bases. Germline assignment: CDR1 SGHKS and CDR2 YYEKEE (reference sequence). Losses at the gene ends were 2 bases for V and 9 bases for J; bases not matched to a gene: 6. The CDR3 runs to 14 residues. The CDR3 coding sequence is TGTGCCAGCAGCTTCGCGGGAGGGCCAGGTGAGCAGTTCTTC. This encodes CASSFAGGPGEQFF.

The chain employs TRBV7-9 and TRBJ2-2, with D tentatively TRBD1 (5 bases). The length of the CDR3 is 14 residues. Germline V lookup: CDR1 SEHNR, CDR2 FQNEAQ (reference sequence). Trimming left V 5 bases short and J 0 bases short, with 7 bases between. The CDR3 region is CASSPDTNTGELFF. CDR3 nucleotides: TGTGCCAGCAGCCCGGACACGAACACCGGGGAGCTGTTTTTT.